Below, one T cell receptor (beta chain) is given with its context. The record originates from a study of blood T cell repertoires in COVID-19. At the level of the study: Some COVID-19 samples were acute and others convalescent; all came from the United States, Italy and Spain. Sources were T cells, B-cell-depleted T cells, or PBMCs; the material itself was cDNA or gDNA.

How the authors handled the data: Using reference gene primer amplification, nucleated cell counts were estimated. The table came from immunoSEQ multiplex PCR; TCRdb's copy has only in-frame clones and leaves some out. V and J calls and clone size are as listed in that table; D and trimming were resolved from the DNA. This table holds roughly 60,000 clones, approximately 86% found once. The sequenced sample was peripheral blood. The TCR originated in a human donor with active COVID-19. The donor label of this sample is uncertain.

For the CDR3, the DNA is TGCGCCAGCAGCTTGGTCGAGGGAGCGGGCTACACCTTC. Translation gives CASSLVEGAGYTF. The chain is built from TRBV5-1 and TRBJ1-2; D unresolved. CDR3 length: 13 residues. V lost 0 bases and J 8 bases, leaving 11 bases between the germline ends. Germline values: CDR1 SGHRS, CDR2 YFSETQ.